This TCR beta chain was sequenced during a study of OX40 agonist ivuxolimab in advanced cancers. Study results and limitations: Both CD4+ and CD8+ T cell populations in blood had undergone clonal expansion by week 6 at 0.1 to 3.0 mg/kg.

Germline V gene data show CDR1 as ENHRY and CDR2 as SYGVKD. The length of the CDR3 is 15 residues. Trimming left V 4 bases short and J 0 bases short, with 10 bases between. Points on this clone: Its antigen is undetermined.

The repertoire was sequenced with immunoSEQ multiplex PCR; TCRdb's copy has only in-frame clones and lacks some. The sample includes around 72,000 clones, roughly 89% of them seen just once. The sample here was CD4+ or CD8+ T cells sorted from blood, taken in a trial of the OX40 agonist ivuxolimab. The V gene is TRBV10-3, the J gene TRBJ1-5; no reliable D call. This TCR derives from an adult with an advanced solid tumor such as melanoma, head and neck, liver or kidney cancer. The CDR3 sequence: CAISAEIYSNQPQHF. The DNA of the CDR3 is TGTGCCATCAGTGCAGAAATTTATAGCAATCAGCCCCAGCATTTT.